What follows is one TCR beta chain and its context. The target antigen is unknown. These data belong to a study of CD8+ T cells in alopecia areata. RNA extraction and reverse transcription yielded cDNA as sequencing template. TCRdb's table, derived via immunoSEQ multiplex PCR, lists solely in-frame clones and lacks some. This sample carries 130,000 to 150,000 clones, 87% of them seen once, and the ten largest clones take less than 15%. The length of the CDR3 is 14 residues. CDR1 is SEHNR, CDR2 FQNEAQ, per germline (reference sequence). Trimming stripped 3 bases from V and 6 bases from J, with 12 bases between. Overall study findings and caveats: Compared with normal scalp, lesional scalp had higher clonality and more expanded CD8+ clones. Researchers reported that TCR sharing among patients proved less clear than in mice, possibly HLA-linked.

PBMCs yielded sorted CD4+ and CD8+ T cells. Specimen: CD8+ T cells sorted from blood, collected at week 0. This receptor was taken from a human donor with alopecia areata. The genes are TRBV7-9 and TRBJ2-1; maybe TRBD1 (5 bases). The CDR3 DNA is TGTGCCAGCAGCTTCCCCCAGGGAAGCAATGAGCAGTTCTTC. Translated, it gives CASSFPQGSNEQFF.